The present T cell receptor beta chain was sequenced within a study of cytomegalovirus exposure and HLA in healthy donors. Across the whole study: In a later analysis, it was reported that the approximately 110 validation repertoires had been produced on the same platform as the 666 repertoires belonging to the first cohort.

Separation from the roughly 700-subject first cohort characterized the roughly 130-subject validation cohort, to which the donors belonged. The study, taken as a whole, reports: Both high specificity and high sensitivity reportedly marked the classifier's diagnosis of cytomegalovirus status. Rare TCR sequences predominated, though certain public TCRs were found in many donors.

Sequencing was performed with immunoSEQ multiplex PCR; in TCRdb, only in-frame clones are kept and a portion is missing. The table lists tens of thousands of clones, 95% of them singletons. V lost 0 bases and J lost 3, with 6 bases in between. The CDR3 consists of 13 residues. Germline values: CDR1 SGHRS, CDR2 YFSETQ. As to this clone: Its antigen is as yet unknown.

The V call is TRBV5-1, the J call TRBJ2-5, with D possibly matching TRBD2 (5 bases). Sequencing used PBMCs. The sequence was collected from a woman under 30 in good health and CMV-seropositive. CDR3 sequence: CASSLGGEETQYF. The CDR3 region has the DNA TGCGCCAGCAGCTTGGGGGGAGAAGAGACCCAGTACTTC.